This T cell receptor (beta chain) is from a study of metastatic and nonmetastatic thyroid tumors. Study context: From malignant and benign thyroid patients, repertoires in blood and in tumor or nodule tissue were compared. Findings of the study overall: As reported, TCR beta diversity in blood and tumor was significantly higher in malignant thyroid tumors than in benign nodules.

Thyroid surgery was preceded by no treatment in any patient. This clone was detected many times. Antigen specificity is unknown. V trimming: 4 bases; J trimming: 1 base; junction bases outside the gene matches: 2. From germline, CDR1 is LGHDT and CDR2 YNNKEL (reference sequence). The CDR3 consists of 15 residues. TCRdb re-clonotyped the PCR reads via MiXCR. The table includes 30,000 to 40,000 clones, about 20% detected once. This sequence joins TRBV3-1 and TRBJ2-2; TRBD2 matches 8 bases. The sequence came from a female donor with papillary thyroid cancer or a benign thyroid nodule (not recorded which). Some clones in this sample may be carry-over from other donors' samples. Sequences were obtained from blood. The DNA of the CDR3 is TGTGCCAGCAGCCCCAGCGGGGGGAACACCGGGGAGCTGTTTTTT. Protein sequence: CASSPSGGNTGELFF. The complete variable domain, with remaining parts taken from reference TRBV3-1 and TRBJ2-2, reads DTAVSQTPKYLVTQMGNDKSIKCEQNLGHDTMYWYKQDSKKFLKIMFSYNNKELIINETVPNRFSPKSPDKAHLNLHINSLELGDSAVYFCASSPSGGNTGELFFGEGSRLTVL.